Listed here are 21 T cell receptor beta chains from one sample, sequenced in a study of cytomegalovirus exposure and HLA in healthy donors. The assay was immunoSEQ multiplex PCR, and TCRdb's table has in-frame clones only and misses some. The sample lists 180,000 or so clones; roughly 89% were seen once. Sequenced: PBMCs. These receptors were taken from a woman in her twenties or thirties in good health and CMV-seronegative.

The chain combines TRBV27 with TRBJ1-6, with TRBD1 identical over 7 bases. J gave up 7 bases and V 2 bases, and 8 bases lay outside the gene matches. This CDR3 has 16 amino acids. Looked up from germline, CDR1 is MNHEY and CDR2 is SMNVEV (reference sequence). In DNA, the CDR3 is TGTGCCAGCAGTTTACCACCGACAGGGTTAAATTCACCCCTCCACTTT. It translates to CASSLPPTGLNSPLHF.

This clone was counted between two and nine times. This rearrangement joins TRBV7-9 to TRBJ2-7; 7 nucleotides match TRBD2. Germline V gene lookup returns CDR1 SEHNR and CDR2 FQNEAQ (reference sequence). Germline trimming cut 3 bases from V and 0 bases from J; bases unmatched to any gene: 8. The CDR3 totals 16 residues. CDR3 in DNA: TGTGCCAGCAGCTTTCCGGGAGGCGGCCCCTCCTACGAGCAGTACTTC. Its protein product is CASSFPGGGPSYEQYF.

The rearrangement joins TRBV4-1 to TRBJ2-7; TRBD1 is a possible D gene (5 bases). Germline CDR1 MGHRA, CDR2 YSYEKL. The germline V and J ends were trimmed by 3 bases and 0 bases, with 6 bases remaining between them. The CDR3 is 13 residues long. The CDR3, as DNA: TGCGCCAGCAGCCACGACAGCTCCTACGAGCAGTACTTC. Protein sequence: CASSHDSSYEQYF.

The V call is TRBV12-1, the J call TRBJ2-2; the table's D call TRBD2 went unverified against the DNA. TRBV12-1 constitutes a pseudogene. The CDR3 extends over 18 amino acids. The CDR3 DNA is TGTGCCAGCAGCTTTGGCGGGTCGGGGGGAGAAAACACCGGGGAGCTGTTTTTT. This encodes CASSFGGSGGENTGELFF.

The chain joins TRBV6-5 to TRBJ1-5; 9 bases match TRBD1. This CDR3 is built from 16 residues. The germline V gene has CDR1 MNHEY and CDR2 SVGAGI. After removal of 4 bases from V and 4 bases from J, the junction contained 8 bases not matched to a gene. This CDR3 reads CASSSNRDRANQPQHF. The CDR3 region has the DNA TGTGCCAGCAGTTCCAATCGGGACAGGGCTAATCAGCCCCAGCATTTT.

V is TRBV30 and J is TRBJ2-7; 9 nucleotides align to TRBD2. Per germline, CDR1 GTSNPN and CDR2 SVGIG (reference sequence). After removal of 1 base from V and 5 bases from J, the junction contained 12 bases not matched to a gene. The CDR3 totals 16 residues. CDR3 residues: CAWSGPRAGGPHEQYF. For the CDR3, the DNA is TGTGCCTGGAGTGGCCCTAGGGCGGGGGGGCCCCACGAGCAGTACTTC.

This clone was recorded once. The CDR3 sequence: CRNPPRSEAFF. The CDR3 DNA sequence: TGCAGAAACCCGCCTAGGAGTGAAGCTTTCTTT. The chain joins TRBV20-1 to TRBJ1-1; the D is unclear. Germline V CDR1 and CDR2: DFQATT, SNEGSKA (reference sequence). This CDR3 region has 11 residues.

The chain uses TRBV12-5 and TRBJ2-6, with TRBD1 identical over 12 bases. The CDR3 spans 18 residues. Germline V gene lookup returns CDR1 LGHNT and CDR2 FRNRAP. V lost 2 bases and J lost 2; bases outside the gene matches: 4. CDR3: CASGLKGQGAPGANVLTF. In DNA, the CDR3 is TGTGCTAGTGGTTTGAAGGGACAGGGGGCGCCTGGGGCCAACGTCCTGACTTTC. The full variable domain, with the rest looked up from reference TRBV12-5 and TRBJ2-6, is DARVTQTPRHKVTEMGQEVTMRCQPILGHNTVFWYRQTMMQGLELLAYFRNRAPLDDSGMPKDRFSAEMPDATLATLKIQPSEPRDSAVYFCASGLKGQGAPGANVLTFGAGSRLTVL.

The rearrangement uses TRBV5-4 and TRBJ1-1, with D possibly being TRBD1 (5 bases). Trimming pared 2 bases from V and 0 bases from J, leaving 17 bases between. The CDR3 spans 17 residues. CDR1 SGHNT and CDR2 YYREEE come from the germline V gene (reference sequence). DNA for the CDR3: TGTGCCAGCAGCTTTTCCAGGGCTAGTTCTTTGAACACTGAAGCTTTCTTT. This translates into CASSFSRASSLNTEAFF.

This clone has more than one count but fewer than ten. The V call is TRBV19, the J call TRBJ1-1; D is undetermined. Germline CDR1 reads LNHDA; CDR2 reads SQIVND (reference sequence). CDR3 length: 10 residues. Trimming cost V 5 bases and J 8 bases, with 6 bases left between them. The CDR3 protein is CASSGREAFF. The CDR3 nucleotides read TGTGCCAGTAGTGGCAGAGAAGCTTTCTTT. The complete variable domain, with remaining parts taken from reference TRBV19 and TRBJ1-1, reads DGGITQSPKYLFRKEGQNVTLSCEQNLNHDAMYWYRQDPGQGLRLIYYSQIVNDFQKGDIAEGYSVSREKKESFPLTVTSAQKNPTAFYLCASSGREAFFGQGTRLTVV.

The chain employs TRBV5-4 and TRBJ2-7, with a possible D match to TRBD1 (6 bases). The germline gives CDR1 SGHNT, CDR2 YYREEE (reference sequence). This CDR3 has 15 residues. Trimming stripped 4 bases from V and 0 bases from J, with 14 bases between. The DNA for the CDR3 is TGTGCCAGCAGCCCGAGTCCCAGGGGCTCCTACGAGCAGTACTTC. Translation gives CASSPSPRGSYEQYF.

The V call is TRBV4-1, the J call TRBJ2-1, with D possibly TRBD2 on 6 matching bases. The CDR3 has 14 residues. Germline values: CDR1 MGHRA, CDR2 YSYEKL. Trimming stripped 4 bases from V and 7 bases from J, with 14 bases between. The CDR3 protein is CASSRHIGLNEQFF. CDR3 DNA: TGCGCCAGCAGCCGGCACATTGGACTAAATGAGCAGTTCTTC.

This clone was seen just once. The V gene is TRBV2, the J gene TRBJ2-5; TRBD1 aligns across 9 bases. V shed 4 bases and J 4 bases; nucleotides not matched to a gene: 4. The CDR3 consists of 14 residues. Germline V gene lookup returns CDR1 SNHLY and CDR2 FYNNEI. The CDR3 spells CASSAHRGRETQYF. The CDR3 DNA follows: TGTGCCAGCAGTGCGCACAGGGGGCGAGAGACCCAGTACTTC.

The J gene is TRBJ1-3, the V gene TRBV4-2; D is unresolved. There are 16 residues in the CDR3. Trimming shortened V by 1 base and J by 0 bases, and 10 bases separated the two germline ends. Germline V CDR1 and CDR2: LGHNA, YNFKEQ. As DNA, the CDR3 is TGTGCCAGCAGCCAAGTTGGCTTCAGCTCTGGAAACACCATATATTTT. Translating gives CASSQVGFSSGNTIYF.

The chain employs TRBV9 and TRBJ1-1, with D possibly being TRBD1 (5 bases). Germline assignment: CDR1 SGDLS and CDR2 YYNGEE. With 4 bases removed from V and 0 bases from J, the gap between germline ends came to 13 bases. The CDR3 runs 15 residues. The chain's CDR3 is CASSPHRDLNTEAFF. DNA for the CDR3: TGTGCCAGCAGCCCCCACCGGGACTTGAACACTGAAGCTTTCTTT.

This chain joins TRBV30 and TRBJ1-1; a weak D match, TRBD1 (6 bases). Per the germline V gene, CDR1 is GTSNPN and CDR2 is SVGIG (reference sequence). Trimming took 0 bases from V and 0 from J, leaving 8 bases between them. This CDR3 contains 14 residues. CDR3 nucleotide sequence: TGTGCCTGGAGTGTAGGGGGGGTGAACACTGAAGCTTTCTTT. It yields the protein CAWSVGGVNTEAFF.

The CDR3 loop reads CASSPLLANTEAFF. For the CDR3, the DNA is TGTGCCAGCAGTCCCTTGTTGGCGAACACTGAAGCTTTCTTT. The chain has TRBV27 and TRBJ1-1; D call uncertain. The germline CDR1 and CDR2 sequences are MNHEY and SMNVEV (reference sequence). V was trimmed by 5 bases and J by 1 base, leaving 11 bases between them. This CDR3 region has 14 residues.

The rearrangement joins TRBV5-6 to TRBJ1-2; TRBD1 matches 10 bases. CDR3 length: 16 residues. Germline lookup yields CDR1 SGHDT and CDR2 YYEEEE. With 5 bases clipped from V and 5 bases from J, the junction kept 12 bases outside the gene matches. The CDR3 bases are TGTGCCAGCAGATCCGGGACAGGGGATTCCTTATATGGCTACACCTTC. It is translated as CASRSGTGDSLYGYTF.

This clone was counted once. The genes are TRBV27 and TRBJ2-7, with TRBD2 identical over 11 bases. This CDR3 is 16 amino acids long. Germline CDR1 is MNHEY and CDR2 is SMNVEV (reference sequence). V was pared by 3 bases and J by 0 bases, with 4 bases of the junction left unmatched. As DNA, the CDR3 is TGTGCCAGCAGTTTTAGCGGGGGGGGCGGCTCCTACGAGCAGTACTTC. It is translated as CASSFSGGGGSYEQYF.

DNA for the CDR3: TGCGCCAGCAGCTTGGGCGGGGGGCGCACAGATACGCAGTATTTT. As protein: CASSLGGGRTDTQYF. This rearrangement joins TRBV5-1 to TRBJ2-3; 8 bases fit TRBD2. The CDR3 covers 15 residues. Germline CDR1 and CDR2: SGHRS and YFSETQ. J gave up 1 base and V 0 bases, and 1 base lay outside the gene matches.

J is TRBJ1-1 and V is TRBV5-1; D may be TRBD1 (6 bases). This CDR3 region has 14 residues. The ends were cut back, 2 bases at V and 5 bases at J, with 13 bases in the middle. Germline V gene lookup returns CDR1 SGHRS and CDR2 YFSETQ. The CDR3, as DNA: TGCGCCAGCAGCTTAGGACAGACCTTAACTGAAGCTTTCTTT. It is translated as CASSLGQTLTEAFF.